This T cell receptor (beta chain) was recovered during a study of vaccination effects on CD4 cells after COVID-19. Study results and caveats: Healthy vaccinees showed cross-reactivity with common cold coronaviruses in only 1 of 255 vaccine-induced clones.

As for this clone: As yet, its antigen is unknown.

ViraFEST used viral peptide pools to expand antigen-specific CD4+ T cells before sequencing. Culture lasted approximately 10 days before CD4+ T cell isolation. The vaccine recipients had no prior SARS-CoV-2 infection, with negative nucleocapsid antibodies. IL-2 at roughly 9.7 IU/ml and peptides at 7.5 to 10 ug/ml were added to cultured PBMC, approximately 2.2 million per well. Both day 3 and day 7 saw half the medium replaced with IL-2 medium. Generated by immunoSEQ multiplex PCR, the TCRdb table keeps only in-frame clones and is missing some. The table has approximately 74,000 clones, around 74% seen once. The sequence derives from a human donor who received a COVID-19 vaccine. Sequencing used CD4+ T cells from PBMCs cultured with HCoV-NL63 spike peptides, obtained before COVID-19 vaccination.

The CDR3 nucleotides read TGTGCCAGCAGCCAAGCATACGGGATCGGCGAGCAGTACGTC. It yields the protein CASSQAYGIGEQYV. The chain uses TRBV3-1 (or the pseudogene TRBV3-2) and TRBJ2-7; a possible D gene is TRBD2 (5 bases). Germline values: CDR1 LGHDT, CDR2 YNNKEL (reference sequence). CDR3 length: 14 amino acids. The V and J ends lost 1 base and 6 bases respectively, with 13 bases between them.